The clone carrying this T cell receptor (beta chain) was detected many times. The data derive from a study of T cells in Graves' hyperthyroidism and ophthalmopathy. TCR beta CDR3 sequences were amplified from RNA transcripts. HTBI primers were the set used in a first-round RT-PCR of the TCR CDR3. TCRdb reprocessed the multiplex PCR reads with MiXCR, giving one entry per CDR3 protein. The profile shows about 570,000 distinct CDR3 sequences, 46% of them singletons. Germline-derived CDR1 and CDR2 are SGDLS and YYNGEE. There are 14 residues in the CDR3. V lost 1 base to trimming and J lost 3 bases, with 10 bases between them.

Sequenced material: peripheral blood or thyroid tissue (not recorded which). This sequence originates from an adult woman with Graves' disease, either hyperthyroidism or ophthalmopathy (not recorded which). This sequence joins TRBV9 and TRBJ2-5; D is perhaps TRBD1 (5 bases). DNA for the CDR3: TGTGCCAGCAGCGTAAACCCGACAGAAGAGACCCAGTACTTC. Its translation: CASSVNPTEETQYF.